This T cell receptor beta chain originates from a study of blood T cell repertoires in COVID-19. About the study: COVID-19 samples from acute and convalescent phases originated in the United States, Italy and Spain. In each case, the material was cDNA or gDNA derived from T cells, B-cell-depleted T cells, or PBMCs.

This CDR3 is 16 amino acids long. The J segment lost 9 bases and the V segment lost 6 bases, leaving 16 bases of the junction unmatched. CDR1 and CDR2 (germline): SGHRS, YFSETQ. Original data processing: Counts of nucleated cells, estimated from reference gene primer amplification, were obtained. Sequencing used immunoSEQ multiplex PCR; TCRdb keeps in-frame clones, though not all of them. V and J calls and clone size follow that table, whereas D and trimming were derived from the DNA. The sample lists roughly 250,000 clones, 60% to 75% seen once, with 2.5% to 4% in the top ten. This sequence joins TRBV5-1 and TRBJ2-1; 9 bases agree with TRBD2. This clonotype was sampled from a woman of 80 years or more with acute or convalescent COVID-19. Material for sequencing was peripheral blood. The DNA of the CDR3 is TGCGCCAGCATGAACTCTATGGCGGGAGGGCCTGGTGAGCAGTTCTTC. It is translated as CASMNSMAGGPGEQFF.